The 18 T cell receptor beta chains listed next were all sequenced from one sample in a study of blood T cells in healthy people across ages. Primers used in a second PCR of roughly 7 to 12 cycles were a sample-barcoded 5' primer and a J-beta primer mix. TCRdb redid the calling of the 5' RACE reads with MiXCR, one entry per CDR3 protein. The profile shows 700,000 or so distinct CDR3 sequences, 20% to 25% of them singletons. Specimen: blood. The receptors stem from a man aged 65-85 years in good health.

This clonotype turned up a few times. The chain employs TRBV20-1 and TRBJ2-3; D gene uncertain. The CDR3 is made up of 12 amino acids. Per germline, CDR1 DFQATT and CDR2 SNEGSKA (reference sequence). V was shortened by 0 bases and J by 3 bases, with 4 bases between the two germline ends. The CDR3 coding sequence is TGCAGTGCTAGAGACTATACAGATACGCAGTATTTT. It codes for CSARDYTDTQYF.

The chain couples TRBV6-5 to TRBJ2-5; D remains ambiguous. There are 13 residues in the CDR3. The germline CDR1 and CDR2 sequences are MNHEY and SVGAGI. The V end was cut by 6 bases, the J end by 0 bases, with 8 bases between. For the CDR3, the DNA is TGTGCCAGCAGGCAACAAAACCAAGAGACCCAGTACTTC. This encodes CASRQQNQETQYF.

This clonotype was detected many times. The CDR3 DNA follows: TGTGCCAGCCCCCTTCCCTTAGGACGCAACAATCAGCCCCAGCATTTT. It is translated as CASPLPLGRNNQPQHF. The chain joins TRBV12-3 or TRBV12-4 to TRBJ1-5; no clear D gene. V was cut by 8 bases and J by 3 bases, with 20 bases left in between. CDR3 length: 16 residues.

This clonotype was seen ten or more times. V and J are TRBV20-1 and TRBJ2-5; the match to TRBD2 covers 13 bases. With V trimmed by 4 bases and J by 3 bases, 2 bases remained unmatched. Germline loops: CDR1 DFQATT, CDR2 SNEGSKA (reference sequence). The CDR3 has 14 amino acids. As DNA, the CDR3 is TGCAGTGCTAAGACTAGCGGGAGGAAAGAGACCCAGTACTTC. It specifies CSAKTSGRKETQYF.

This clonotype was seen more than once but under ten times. In DNA, the CDR3 is TGCAGCGTCGTGAGACAGGGGGTGACGCAGTATTTT. As protein: CSVVRQGVTQYF. The chain carries TRBV29-1 and TRBJ2-3; 9 nucleotides agree with TRBD1. The CDR3 is 12 residues long. The germline CDR1 and CDR2 sequences are SQVTM and ANQGSEA. J lost 9 bases, V lost 6 bases, and 7 bases had no gene match.

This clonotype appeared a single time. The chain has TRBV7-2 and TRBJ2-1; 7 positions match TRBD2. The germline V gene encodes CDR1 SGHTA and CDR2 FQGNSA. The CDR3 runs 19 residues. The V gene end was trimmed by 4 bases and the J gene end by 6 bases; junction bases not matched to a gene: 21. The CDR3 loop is CASSYSSRGGAGVPNEQFF. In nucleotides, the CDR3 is TGTGCCAGCAGCTACTCATCTAGAGGTGGGGCGGGAGTACCCAATGAGCAGTTCTTC.

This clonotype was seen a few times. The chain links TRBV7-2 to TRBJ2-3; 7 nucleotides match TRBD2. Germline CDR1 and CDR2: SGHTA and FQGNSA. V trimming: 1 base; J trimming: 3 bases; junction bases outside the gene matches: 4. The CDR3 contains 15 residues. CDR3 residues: CASSLGDYTTDTQYF. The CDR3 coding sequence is TGTGCCAGCAGCTTAGGGGACTACACGACAGATACGCAGTATTTT.

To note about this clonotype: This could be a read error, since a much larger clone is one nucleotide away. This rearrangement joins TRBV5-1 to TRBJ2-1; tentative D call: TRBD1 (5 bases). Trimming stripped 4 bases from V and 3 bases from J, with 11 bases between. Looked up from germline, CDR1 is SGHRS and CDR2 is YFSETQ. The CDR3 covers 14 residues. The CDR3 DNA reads TGCGCCAGCAGCACAGACAGATACTACAATGAGCAGTTCTTC. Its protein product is CASSTDRYYNEQFF.

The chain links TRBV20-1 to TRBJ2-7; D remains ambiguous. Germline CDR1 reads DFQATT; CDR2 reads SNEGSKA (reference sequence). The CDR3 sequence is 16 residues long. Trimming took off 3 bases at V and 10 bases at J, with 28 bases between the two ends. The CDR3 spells CSASRAIDIFEEIQYF. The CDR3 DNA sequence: TGCAGTGCTAGTAGAGCTATTGATATTTTCGAAGAGATCCAGTACTTC.

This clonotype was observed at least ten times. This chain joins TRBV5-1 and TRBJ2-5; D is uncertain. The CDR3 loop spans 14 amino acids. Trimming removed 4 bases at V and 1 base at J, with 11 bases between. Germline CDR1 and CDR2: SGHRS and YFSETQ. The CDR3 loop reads CASSQSVAQETQYF. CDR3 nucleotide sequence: TGCGCCAGCAGCCAATCCGTGGCCCAAGAGACCCAGTACTTC.

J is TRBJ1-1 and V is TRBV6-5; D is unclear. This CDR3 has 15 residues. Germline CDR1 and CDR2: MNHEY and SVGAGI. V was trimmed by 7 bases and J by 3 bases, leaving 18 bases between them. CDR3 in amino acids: CASIPAPDTYTEAFF. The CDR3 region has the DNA TGTGCCAGCATACCGGCACCAGACACCTACACTGAAGCTTTCTTT.

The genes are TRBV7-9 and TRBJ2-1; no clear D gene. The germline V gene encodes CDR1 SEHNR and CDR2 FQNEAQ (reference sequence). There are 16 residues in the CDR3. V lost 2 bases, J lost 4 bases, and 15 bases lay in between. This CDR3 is CASSLSLADLYNEQFF. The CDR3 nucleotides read TGTGCCAGCAGCTTAAGTCTTGCGGACCTTTACAATGAGCAGTTCTTC.

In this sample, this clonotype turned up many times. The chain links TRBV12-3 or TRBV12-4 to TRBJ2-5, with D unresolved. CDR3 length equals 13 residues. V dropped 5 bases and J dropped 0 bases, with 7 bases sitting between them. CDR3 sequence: CASSKEYQETQYF. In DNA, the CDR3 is TGTGCCAGCAGTAAAGAGTACCAAGAGACCCAGTACTTC.

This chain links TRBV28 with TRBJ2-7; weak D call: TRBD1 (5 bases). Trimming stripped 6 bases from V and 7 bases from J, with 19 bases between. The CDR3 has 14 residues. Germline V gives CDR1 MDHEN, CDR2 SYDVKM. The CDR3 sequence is CASRRPVDSKEQYF. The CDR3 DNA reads TGTGCCAGCAGAAGGCCAGTTGACAGTAAAGAGCAGTACTTC.

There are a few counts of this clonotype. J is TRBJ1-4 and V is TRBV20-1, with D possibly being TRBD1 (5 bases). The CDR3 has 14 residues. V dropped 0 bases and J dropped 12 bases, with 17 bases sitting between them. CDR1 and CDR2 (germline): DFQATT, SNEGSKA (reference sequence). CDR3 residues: CSARDHGGVPQLFF. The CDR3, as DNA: TGCAGTGCTAGAGATCACGGGGGGGTGCCCCAACTGTTTTTT.

CDR3 bases: TGTGCCAGCAGCTTGGGCGTTGGGGTCACGAACACCGGGGAGCTGTTTTTT. Its translation is CASSLGVGVTNTGELFF. The chain is built from TRBV5-4 and TRBJ2-2; D ambiguous. Trimming stripped 0 bases from V and 0 bases from J, with 12 bases between. The CDR3 has 17 amino acids. Germline V gene sequence: CDR1 SGHNT, CDR2 YYREEE (reference sequence). Drawing the rest from reference TRBV5-4 and TRBJ2-2, the complete variable domain is ETGVTQSPTHLIKTRGQQVTLRCSSQSGHNTVSWYQQALGQGPQFIFQYYREEENGRGNFPPRFSGLQFPNYSSELNVNALELDDSALYLCASSLGVGVTNTGELFFGEGSRLTVL.

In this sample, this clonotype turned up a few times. The CDR3 DNA follows: TGTGCCAGCAGCAAAACTACGAACCGGGACCGGCTCTACGAGCAGTACTTC. Translation: CASSKTTNRDRLYEQYF. The chain joins TRBV7-8 to TRBJ2-1; D assignment may be TRBD1 or TRBD2 (5 bases each). The end of the DNA aligns better with TRBJ2-7, so the J call may be wrong. Germline V lookup: CDR1 SGHVS, CDR2 FQNEAQ. CDR3 length equals 17 residues.

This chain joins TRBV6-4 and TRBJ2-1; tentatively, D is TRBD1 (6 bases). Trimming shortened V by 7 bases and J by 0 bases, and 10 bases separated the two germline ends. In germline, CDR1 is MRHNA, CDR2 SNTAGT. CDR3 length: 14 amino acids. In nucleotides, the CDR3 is TGTGCCAGCACGGACAGTAGCTCCTACAATGAGCAGTTCTTC. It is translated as CASTDSSSYNEQFF.